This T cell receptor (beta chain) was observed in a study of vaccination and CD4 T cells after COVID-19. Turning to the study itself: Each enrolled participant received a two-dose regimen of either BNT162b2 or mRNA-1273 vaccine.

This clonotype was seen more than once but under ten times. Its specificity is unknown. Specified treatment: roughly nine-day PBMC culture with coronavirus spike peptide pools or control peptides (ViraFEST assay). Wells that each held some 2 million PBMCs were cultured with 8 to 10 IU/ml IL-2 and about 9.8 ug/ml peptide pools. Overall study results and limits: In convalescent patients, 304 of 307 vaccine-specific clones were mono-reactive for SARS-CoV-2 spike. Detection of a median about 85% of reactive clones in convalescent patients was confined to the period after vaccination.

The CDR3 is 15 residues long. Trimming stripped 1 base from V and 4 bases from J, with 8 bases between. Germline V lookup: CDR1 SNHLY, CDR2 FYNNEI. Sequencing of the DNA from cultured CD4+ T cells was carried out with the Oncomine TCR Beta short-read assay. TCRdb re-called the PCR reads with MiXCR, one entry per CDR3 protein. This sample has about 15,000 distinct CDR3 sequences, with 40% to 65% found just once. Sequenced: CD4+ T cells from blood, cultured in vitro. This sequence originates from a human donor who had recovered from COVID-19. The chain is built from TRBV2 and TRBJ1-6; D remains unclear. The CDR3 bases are TGTGCCAGCAGTGAAGATATGGTTTATAATTCACCCCTCCACTTT. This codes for CASSEDMVYNSPLHF.